The subject of this entry is one T cell receptor (beta chain). What it recognizes is unknown. The read terminates 3 residues ahead of where the CDR3 ends, so the germline J gene completes it. This sample is drawn from a study of T cell clonality in common variable immunodeficiency. Overall study findings and caveats: Fewer deletions and N-nucleotide insertions were reportedly seen in common variable immunodeficiency TCR beta sequences.

Germline V CDR1 and CDR2: GTSNPN, SVGIG (reference sequence). The ends were cut back, 4 bases at V and 5 bases at J, with 14 bases in the middle. The CDR3 loop spans 13 amino acids. TCRdb's table, derived via immunoSEQ multiplex PCR, lists solely in-frame clones and lacks some. The sample includes 16,000 or so clones, none of them occurring once. The V gene is TRBV30, the J gene TRBJ2-5, with D possibly matching TRBD2 (6 bases). Sequencing was done on a sample of peripheral blood mononuclear cells. The receptor was derived from a human donor with common variable immunodeficiency. CDR3 protein: CAWNRDFTETQYF. The CDR3 DNA, read in part, is TGTGCCTGGAACCGGGACTTCACGGAGACC.